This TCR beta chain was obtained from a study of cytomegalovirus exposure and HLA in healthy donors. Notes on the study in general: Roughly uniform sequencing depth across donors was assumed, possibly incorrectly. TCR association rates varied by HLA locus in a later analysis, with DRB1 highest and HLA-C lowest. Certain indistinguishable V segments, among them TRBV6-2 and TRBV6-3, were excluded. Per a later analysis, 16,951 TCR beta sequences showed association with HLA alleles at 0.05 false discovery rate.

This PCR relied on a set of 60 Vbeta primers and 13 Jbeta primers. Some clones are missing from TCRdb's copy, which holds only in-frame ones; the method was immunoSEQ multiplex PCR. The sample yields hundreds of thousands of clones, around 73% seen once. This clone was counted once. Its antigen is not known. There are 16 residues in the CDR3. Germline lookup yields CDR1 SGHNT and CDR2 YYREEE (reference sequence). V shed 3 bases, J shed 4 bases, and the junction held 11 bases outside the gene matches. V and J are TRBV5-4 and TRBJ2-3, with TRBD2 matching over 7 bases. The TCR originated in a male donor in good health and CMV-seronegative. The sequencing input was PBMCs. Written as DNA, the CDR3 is TGTGCCAGCAGCTCCCGGACTAGTGTCCAATCAGATACGCAGTATTTT. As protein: CASSSRTSVQSDTQYF. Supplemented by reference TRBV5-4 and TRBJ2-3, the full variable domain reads ETGVTQSPTHLIKTRGQQVTLRCSSQSGHNTVSWYQQALGQGPQFIFQYYREEENGRGNFPPRFSGLQFPNYSSELNVNALELDDSALYLCASSSRTSVQSDTQYFGPGTRLTVL.